This TCR beta chain was retrieved from a study of cytomegalovirus exposure and HLA in healthy donors. Findings and limits, study-wide: It was reportedly the case that the classifier diagnosed cytomegalovirus status with high specificity and sensitivity. Being productive about 90% or about 30% of the time was typical of most TCR beta V segments in an earlier analysis.

The PCR was carried out with 60 Vbeta primers and 13 Jbeta primers. Repertoires were generated with immunoSEQ multiplex PCR, while TCRdb's copy carries only in-frame clones and drops some. The table lists around 200,000 clones, roughly four fifths of them singletons. This clone was detected once. Its antigen is not known. This clonotype originated in a girl aged 10 to 17 in good health and CMV-seronegative. Material for sequencing was PBMCs.

CDR3 nucleotides: TGCGCCAGCAACCCCACGTCCGGGACACGATCCTACGAGCAGTACTTC. Amino acids: CASNPTSGTRSYEQYF. The rearrangement uses TRBV5-1 and TRBJ2-7, with D perhaps TRBD1 (6 bases). Trimming removed 6 bases at V and 1 base at J, with 20 bases between. The CDR3 has 16 amino acids. Germline V gene lookup returns CDR1 SGHRS and CDR2 YFSETQ. Using reference TRBV5-1 and TRBJ2-7 for the parts outside the CDR3, the full variable domain is KAGVTQTPRYLIKTRGQQVTLSCSPISGHRSVSWYQQTPGQGLQFLFEYFSETQRNKGNFPGRFSGRQFSNSRSEMNVSTLELGDSALYLCASNPTSGTRSYEQYFGPGTRLTVT.